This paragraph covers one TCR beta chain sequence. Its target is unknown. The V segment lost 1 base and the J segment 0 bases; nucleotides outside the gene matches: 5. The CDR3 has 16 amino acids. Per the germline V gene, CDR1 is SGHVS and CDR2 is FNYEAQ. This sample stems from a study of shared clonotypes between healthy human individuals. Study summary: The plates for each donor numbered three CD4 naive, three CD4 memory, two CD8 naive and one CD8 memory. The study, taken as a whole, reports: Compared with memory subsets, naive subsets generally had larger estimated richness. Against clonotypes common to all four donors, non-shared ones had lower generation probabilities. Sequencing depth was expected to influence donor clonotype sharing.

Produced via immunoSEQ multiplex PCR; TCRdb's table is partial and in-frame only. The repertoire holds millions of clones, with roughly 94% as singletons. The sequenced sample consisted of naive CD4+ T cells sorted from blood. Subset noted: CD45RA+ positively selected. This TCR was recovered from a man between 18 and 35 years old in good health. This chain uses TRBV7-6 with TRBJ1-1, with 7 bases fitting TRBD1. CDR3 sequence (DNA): TGTGCCAGCAGCTTAGGATCGGACAGGTTGAACACTGAAGCTTTCTTT. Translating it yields CASSLGSDRLNTEAFF.